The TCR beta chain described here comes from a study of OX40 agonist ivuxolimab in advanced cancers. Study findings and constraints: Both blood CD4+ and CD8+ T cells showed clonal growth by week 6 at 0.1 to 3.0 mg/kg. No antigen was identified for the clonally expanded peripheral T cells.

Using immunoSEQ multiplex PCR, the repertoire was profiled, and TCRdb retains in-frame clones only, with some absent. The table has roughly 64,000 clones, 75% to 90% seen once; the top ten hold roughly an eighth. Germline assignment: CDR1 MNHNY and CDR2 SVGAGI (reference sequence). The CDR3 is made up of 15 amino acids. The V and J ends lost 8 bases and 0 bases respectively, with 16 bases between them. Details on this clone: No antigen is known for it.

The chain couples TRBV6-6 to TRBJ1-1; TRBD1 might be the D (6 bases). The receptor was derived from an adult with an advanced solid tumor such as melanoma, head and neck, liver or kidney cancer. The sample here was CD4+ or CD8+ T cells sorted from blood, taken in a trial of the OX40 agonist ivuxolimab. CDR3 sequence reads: CASDKGGMVNTEAFF. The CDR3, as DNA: TGTGCCAGCGACAAAGGGGGAATGGTGAACACTGAAGCTTTCTTT.